This TCR beta chain was sequenced during a study of shared clonotypes between healthy human individuals. The protocol was immunoSEQ multiplex PCR, while the TCRdb copy is restricted to in-frame clones and leaves out a portion. The sample lists approximately 2,000,000 clones, around 92% occurring once. V trimming: 0 bases; J trimming: 6 bases; junction bases outside the gene matches: 9. Germline-derived CDR1 and CDR2 are SGDLS and YYNGEE. There are 17 residues in the CDR3. The receptor was isolated from a man aged 18 to 29 in good health. Some clones in this sample may be carry-over from other donors' samples. This chain uses TRBV9 with TRBJ2-2; TRBD2 matches 9 bases. The sample consisted of naive CD4+ T cells from PBMCs. Subset defined: CD45RA+ positively selected. Here the CDR3 DNA reads TGTGCCAGCAGCGTAGCTCCTAGCGGGATGGGGGCCGGGGAGCTGTTTTTT. Translation: CASSVAPSGMGAGELFF.